Listed below are T cell receptor beta chains from one sample, sequenced in a study of T cell changes during pregnancy in multiple sclerosis. Generated by immunoSEQ multiplex PCR, the TCRdb table keeps only in-frame clones and is missing some. The sample has under 55,000 clones; about 90% are singletons. The sample consisted of CD4+ T cells from peripheral blood mononuclear cells, taken after pregnancy. The source is a female donor in good health, enrolled as a control in a pregnancy study. Each CDR3 is given with its conserved first and last residue. The order of the fields is J gene, clone size, V gene, D gene, CDR3 DNA, CDR3 protein. A D gene is named only where the DNA matches it firmly. Expanded clones get a size class; other rows say once, few or many, or leave the size out.

j_gene: TRBJ2-1; abundance: NA; v_gene: TRBV19; d_gene: TRBD1; CDR3nt: TGTGCCAGTGAACCAGGGGGCGGTGAGCAGTTCTTC; CDR3aa: CASEPGGGEQFF
j_gene: TRBJ2-6; abundance: NA; v_gene: TRBV19; d_gene: NA; CDR3nt: TGTGCCAGTAAAATAGGGGGGGCTGGGGCCAACGTCCTGACTTTC; CDR3aa: CASKIGGAGANVLTF
j_gene: TRBJ1-4; abundance: NA; v_gene: TRBV18; d_gene: TRBD1; CDR3nt: TGTGCCTCCTCGGGACAGCTTAATGAAAAACTGTTTTTT; CDR3aa: CASSGQLNEKLFF
j_gene: TRBJ2-3; abundance: NA; v_gene: TRBV7-6; d_gene: TRBD2; CDR3nt: TGTGCCAGCAGCTTATTAGCGGGGGGCGGGACAGATACGCAGTATTTT; CDR3aa: CASSLLAGGGTDTQYF
j_gene: TRBJ2-5; abundance: NA; v_gene: TRBV6-1; d_gene: TRBD1; CDR3nt: TGTGCCAGCAGCCGAGGACAGGGACGAGAGACCCAGTACTTC; CDR3aa: CASSRGQGRETQYF
j_gene: TRBJ2-3; abundance: NA; v_gene: TRBV5-1; d_gene: TRBD1; CDR3nt: TGCGCCAGCAGCTTGGAGCCAGGGGGATACGCAGATACGCAGTATTTT; CDR3aa: CASSLEPGGYADTQYF
j_gene: TRBJ1-1; abundance: once; v_gene: TRBV7-8; d_gene: NA; CDR3nt: TGTGCCAGCAGCCGACAGGTGAACACTGAAGCTTTCTTT; CDR3aa: CASSRQVNTEAFF
j_gene: TRBJ2-1; abundance: NA; v_gene: TRBV19; d_gene: NA; CDR3nt: TGTGCCAGTAGTATAAGTTTCGGGGGAAATGAGCAGTTCTTC; CDR3aa: CASSISFGGNEQFF
j_gene: TRBJ1-2; abundance: NA; v_gene: TRBV5-4; d_gene: NA; CDR3nt: TGTGCCAGCAGCTTGTCTCTCGGGGGCTATGGCTACACCTTC; CDR3aa: CASSLSLGGYGYTF
j_gene: TRBJ1-1; abundance: NA; v_gene: TRBV5-1; d_gene: TRBD1; CDR3nt: TGCGCCAGCAGCTTGGCAGGGGGTGGTGGGGAAGCTTTCTTT; CDR3aa: CASSLAGGGGEAFF
j_gene: TRBJ2-1; abundance: once; v_gene: TRBV7-9; d_gene: TRBD2; CDR3nt: TGTGCCAGCAGCCCCCCCGGGACTAGCGGCTACAATGAGCAGTTCTTC; CDR3aa: CASSPPGTSGYNEQFF
j_gene: TRBJ2-7; abundance: NA; v_gene: TRBV5-8; d_gene: TRBD1; CDR3nt: TGTGCCAGCAGCCCGGACACAGGGGGCTCCTACGAGCAGTACTTC; CDR3aa: CASSPDTGGSYEQYF
j_gene: TRBJ2-1; abundance: NA; v_gene: TRBV2; d_gene: NA; CDR3nt: TGTGCCAGCAGTGAAGAAGGCGGGAATGAGCAGTTCTTC; CDR3aa: CASSEEGGNEQFF
j_gene: TRBJ2-1; abundance: NA; v_gene: TRBV2; d_gene: NA; CDR3nt: TGTGCCAGCAGTCCGACCCGGGGGTGGCAGTTCTTC; CDR3aa: CASSPTRGWQFF
j_gene: TRBJ1-2; abundance: once; v_gene: TRBV6-1; d_gene: TRBD1; CDR3nt: TGTGCCAGCAGTGAGACAGGACAGGGGGCGGCCGGCTACACCTTC; CDR3aa: CASSETGQGAAGYTF
j_gene: TRBJ2-3; abundance: NA; v_gene: TRBV2; d_gene: TRBD2; CDR3nt: TGTGCCAGCAGGCCGGGACTAGCGGGAGCCTTCACAGATACGCAGTATTTT; CDR3aa: CASRPGLAGAFTDTQYF
j_gene: TRBJ1-5; abundance: NA; v_gene: TRBV19; d_gene: NA; CDR3nt: TGTGCCAGTATGGAGAGCAATCAGCCCCAGCATTTT; CDR3aa: CASMESNQPQHF
j_gene: TRBJ2-4; abundance: once; v_gene: TRBV5-6; d_gene: NA; CDR3nt: TGTGCCAGCAGCTTGATCTCCAAAAACATTCAGTACTTC; CDR3aa: CASSLISKNIQYF
j_gene: TRBJ2-7; abundance: NA; v_gene: TRBV11-3; d_gene: TRBD1; CDR3nt: TGTGCCAGCAGCCCCGGACAGGGAAGCTCCTACGAGCAGTACTTC; CDR3aa: CASSPGQGSSYEQYF
j_gene: TRBJ2-4; abundance: NA; v_gene: TRBV6-1; d_gene: NA; CDR3nt: TGTGCCAGCAGTAGACAGGGAGGAGCCAAAAACATTCAGTACTTC; CDR3aa: CASSRQGGAKNIQYF
j_gene: TRBJ1-2; abundance: NA; v_gene: TRBV4-1; d_gene: NA; CDR3nt: TGCGCCAGCAGCCGAGGGAGGGGCTACACCTTC; CDR3aa: CASSRGRGYTF
j_gene: TRBJ2-2; abundance: NA; v_gene: TRBV5-1; d_gene: NA; CDR3nt: TGCGCCAGCAGCTTGGCCGTAGCTTGGGACACCGGGGAGCTGTTTTTT; CDR3aa: CASSLAVAWDTGELFF
j_gene: TRBJ2-5; abundance: few; v_gene: TRBV6-4; d_gene: TRBD2; CDR3nt: TGTGCCAGCCCTCGGGGGCGGGAGGGCGTGAAGACCCAGTACTTC; CDR3aa: CASPRGREGVKTQYF
j_gene: TRBJ1-2; abundance: once; v_gene: TRBV2; d_gene: TRBD1; CDR3nt: TGTGCCGGAGGGACAGGGGGATTTTATGGCTACACCTTC; CDR3aa: CAGGTGGFYGYTF
j_gene: TRBJ1-1; abundance: NA; v_gene: TRBV6-4; d_gene: NA; CDR3nt: TGTGCCAGCAGGGTCCAGGAGGGGTACACTGAAGCTTTCTTT; CDR3aa: CASRVQEGYTEAFF
j_gene: TRBJ1-1; abundance: few; v_gene: TRBV19; d_gene: NA; CDR3nt: TGTGCCAGTAGTCCCGGACAGAACACTGAAGCTTTCTTT; CDR3aa: CASSPGQNTEAFF
j_gene: TRBJ1-1; abundance: few; v_gene: TRBV6-4; d_gene: NA; CDR3nt: TGTGCCAGCAGGCAGAGGGATTCCGAAGCTTTCTTT; CDR3aa: CASRQRDSEAFF
j_gene: TRBJ2-2; abundance: NA; v_gene: TRBV6-6; d_gene: TRBD2; CDR3nt: TGTGCCAGCGGACTAGCGGGTACCGGGGAGCTGTTTTTT; CDR3aa: CASGLAGTGELFF
j_gene: TRBJ2-2; abundance: NA; v_gene: TRBV6-5; d_gene: TRBD1; CDR3nt: TGTGCCAGCAGTTACGACAGGGGTACCGGGGAGCTGTTTTTT; CDR3aa: CASSYDRGTGELFF
j_gene: TRBJ1-6; abundance: NA; v_gene: TRBV7-9; d_gene: NA; CDR3nt: TGTGCCAGCAACTCGCTGGGCGGGAACTTGGATTCACCCCTCCACTTT; CDR3aa: CASNSLGGNLDSPLHF
j_gene: TRBJ2-7; abundance: NA; v_gene: TRBV15; d_gene: NA; CDR3nt: TGTGCCACCAGCAGAGATACCCTAGTGTCCTACGAGCAGTACTTC; CDR3aa: CATSRDTLVSYEQYF
j_gene: TRBJ2-7; abundance: NA; v_gene: TRBV4-1; d_gene: NA; CDR3nt: TGCGCCAGCAGCCAAGTAGGCGGCCGCTACGAGCAGTACTTC; CDR3aa: CASSQVGGRYEQYF
j_gene: TRBJ1-3; abundance: NA; v_gene: TRBV5-1; d_gene: TRBD1; CDR3nt: TGCGCCAGCAGCGGTGGGGACAGCTCTGGAAACACCATATATTTT; CDR3aa: CASSGGDSSGNTIYF
j_gene: TRBJ2-7; abundance: NA; v_gene: TRBV7-9; d_gene: TRBD2; CDR3nt: TGTGCCAGCAGCTTAGCAGTAGCGGGGGGCTACGAGCAGTACTTC; CDR3aa: CASSLAVAGGYEQYF
j_gene: TRBJ1-2; abundance: NA; v_gene: TRBV4-1; d_gene: TRBD1; CDR3nt: TGCGCCAGCAGCCAACCTAACAGGGGAAGAAACTATGGCTACACCTTC; CDR3aa: CASSQPNRGRNYGYTF
j_gene: TRBJ2-3; abundance: few; v_gene: TRBV19; d_gene: TRBD2; CDR3nt: TGTGCCAGTAGTATTGTAACTAGCGGGGCAGATACGCAGTATTTT; CDR3aa: CASSIVTSGADTQYF
j_gene: TRBJ1-1; abundance: NA; v_gene: TRBV5-1; d_gene: NA; CDR3nt: TGCGCCAGCAGCTCTAACTCGGGGAACACTGAAGCTTTCTTT; CDR3aa: CASSSNSGNTEAFF